The present entry profiles one TCR beta chain with its context. The authors' processing: Counts of nucleated cells, estimated from reference gene primer amplification, were obtained. Assay used: immunoSEQ multiplex PCR; TCRdb lists only in-frame clones, some missing. V, J and clone size were drawn from that table, and D and trimming were deduced from the DNA. The sample includes around 64,000 clones, 91% seen only once; the top ten take 8.5% to 10%. Trimming left V 3 bases short and J 7 bases short, with 16 bases between. The germline V gene has CDR1 ENHRY and CDR2 SYGVKD. CDR3 size: 14 residues. The source of the sample is a study of blood T cell repertoires in COVID-19. As for the study in general: Sites in the United States, Italy and Spain provided acute and convalescent COVID-19 samples. PBMCs, B-cell-depleted T cells, or T cells provided the cDNA or gDNA that made up the material.

The sample comprised peripheral blood. The TCR sequence derives from a human donor in a cohort sampled during active COVID-19. The chain links TRBV10-3 to TRBJ2-7; D may be TRBD2 (5 bases). In DNA, the CDR3 is TGTGCCATCAGTGAAACTAGTGGGGTGAGTGAGCAGTACTTC. It is translated as CAISETSGVSEQYF.